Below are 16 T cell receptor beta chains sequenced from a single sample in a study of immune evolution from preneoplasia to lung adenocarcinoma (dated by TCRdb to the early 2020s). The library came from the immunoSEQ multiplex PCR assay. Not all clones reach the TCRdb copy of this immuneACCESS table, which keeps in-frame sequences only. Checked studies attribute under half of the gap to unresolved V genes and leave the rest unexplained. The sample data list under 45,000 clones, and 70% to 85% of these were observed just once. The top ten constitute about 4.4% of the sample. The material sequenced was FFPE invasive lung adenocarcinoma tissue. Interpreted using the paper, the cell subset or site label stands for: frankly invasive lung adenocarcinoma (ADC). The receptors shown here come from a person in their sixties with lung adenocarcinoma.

CDR3 nucleotides: TGTGCCAGCAGTAACCGGGACAGGGGAAGTTCGAACACTGAAGCTTTCTTT. This translates into CASSNRDRGSSNTEAFF. The rearrangement uses TRBV28 and TRBJ1-1; TRBD1 matches at 10 bases. The ends lost 5 bases at V and 1 base at J; junction bases unmatched: 10. Germline loops: CDR1 MDHEN, CDR2 SYDVKM. This CDR3 is built from 17 residues.

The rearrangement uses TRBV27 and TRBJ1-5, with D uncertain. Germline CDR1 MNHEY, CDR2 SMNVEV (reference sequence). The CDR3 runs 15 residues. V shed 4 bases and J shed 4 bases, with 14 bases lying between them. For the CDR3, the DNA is TGTGCCAGCAGTTCGGTTCCAAGTAGGAATCAGCCCCAGCATTTT. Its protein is CASSSVPSRNQPQHF.

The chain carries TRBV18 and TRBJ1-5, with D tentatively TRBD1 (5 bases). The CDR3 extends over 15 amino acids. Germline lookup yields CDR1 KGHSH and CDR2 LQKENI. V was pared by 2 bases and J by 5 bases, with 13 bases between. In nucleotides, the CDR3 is TGTGCCAGCTCACCATTTTCAGGGTGGGATCAGCCCCAGCATTTT. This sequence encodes CASSPFSGWDQPQHF.

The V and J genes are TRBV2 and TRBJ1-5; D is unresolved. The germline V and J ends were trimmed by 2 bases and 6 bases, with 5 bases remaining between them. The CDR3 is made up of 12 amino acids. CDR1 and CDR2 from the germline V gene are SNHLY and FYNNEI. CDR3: CASSERVQPQHF. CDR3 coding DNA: TGTGCCAGCAGTGAACGTGTTCAGCCCCAGCATTTT.

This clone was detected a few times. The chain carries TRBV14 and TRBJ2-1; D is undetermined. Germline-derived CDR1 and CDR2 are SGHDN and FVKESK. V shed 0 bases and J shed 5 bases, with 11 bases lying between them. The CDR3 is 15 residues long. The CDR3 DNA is TGTGCCAGCAGCCAAGATTTCTCCTTACACAATGAGCAGTTCTTC. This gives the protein CASSQDFSLHNEQFF.

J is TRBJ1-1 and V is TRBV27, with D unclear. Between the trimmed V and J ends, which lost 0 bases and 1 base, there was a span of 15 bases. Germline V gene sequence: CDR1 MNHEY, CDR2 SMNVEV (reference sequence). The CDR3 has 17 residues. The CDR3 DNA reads TGTGCCAGCAGTTTATCCCCTGTACCCCGGGGGAACACTGAAGCTTTCTTT. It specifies CASSLSPVPRGNTEAFF.

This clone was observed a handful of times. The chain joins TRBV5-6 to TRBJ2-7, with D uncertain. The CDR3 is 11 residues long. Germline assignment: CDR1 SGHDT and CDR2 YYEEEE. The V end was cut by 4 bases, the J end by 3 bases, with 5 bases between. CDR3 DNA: TGTGCCAGCAGCCACTACTACGAGCAGTACTTC. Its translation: CASSHYYEQYF.

CDR3 DNA sequence: TGTGCCAGCAGGATCACGGGGGCGGGAGGCTCCTACAATGAGCAGTTCTTC. This sequence encodes CASRITGAGGSYNEQFF. The chain has TRBV28 and TRBJ2-1, with TRBD2 matching 8 bases. Trimming at V came to 6 bases and at J to 0 bases, leaving 10 bases not matched to a gene. The CDR3 totals 17 residues. The germline CDR1 and CDR2 sequences are MDHEN and SYDVKM.

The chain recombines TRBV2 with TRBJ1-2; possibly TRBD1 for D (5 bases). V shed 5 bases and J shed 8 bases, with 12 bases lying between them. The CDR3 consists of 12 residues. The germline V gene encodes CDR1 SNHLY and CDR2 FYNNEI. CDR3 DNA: TGTGCCAGCAGTTTCTTAGGGGAGGGCTACACCTTC. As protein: CASSFLGEGYTF.

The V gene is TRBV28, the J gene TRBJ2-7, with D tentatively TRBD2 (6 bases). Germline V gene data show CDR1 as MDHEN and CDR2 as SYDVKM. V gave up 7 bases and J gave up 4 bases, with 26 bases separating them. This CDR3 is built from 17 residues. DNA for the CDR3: TGTGCCAGCAACCCCCACGGCGTGACCTCCGGGGGATACGAGCAGTACTTC. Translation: CASNPHGVTSGGYEQYF.

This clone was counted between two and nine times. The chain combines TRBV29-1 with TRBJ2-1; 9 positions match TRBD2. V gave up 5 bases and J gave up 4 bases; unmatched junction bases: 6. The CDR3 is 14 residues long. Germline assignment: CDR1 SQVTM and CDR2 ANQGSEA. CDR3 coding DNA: TGCAGCGTTCGGGCGGGAGGGATGTACAATGAGCAGTTCTTC. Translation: CSVRAGGMYNEQFF.

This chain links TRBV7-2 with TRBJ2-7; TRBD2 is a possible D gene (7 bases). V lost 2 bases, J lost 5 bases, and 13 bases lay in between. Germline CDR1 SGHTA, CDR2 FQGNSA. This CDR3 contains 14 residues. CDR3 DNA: TGTGCCAGCAGCTTAAAAGGGGGGGCCCACGAGCAGTACTTC. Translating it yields CASSLKGGAHEQYF.

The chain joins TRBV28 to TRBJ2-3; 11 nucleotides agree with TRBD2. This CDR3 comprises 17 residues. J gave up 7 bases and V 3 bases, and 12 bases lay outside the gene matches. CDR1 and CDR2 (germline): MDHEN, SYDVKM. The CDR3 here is CASSFGWVAGGRYTQYF. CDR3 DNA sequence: TGTGCCAGCAGTTTCGGATGGGTAGCGGGAGGGCGCTATACGCAGTATTTT. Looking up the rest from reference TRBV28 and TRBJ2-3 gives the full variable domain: DVKVTQSSRYLVKRTGEKVFLECVQDMDHENMFWYRQDPGLGLRLIYFSYDVKMKEKGDIPEGYSVSREKKERFSLILESASTNQTSMYLCASSFGWVAGGRYTQYFGPGTRLTVL.

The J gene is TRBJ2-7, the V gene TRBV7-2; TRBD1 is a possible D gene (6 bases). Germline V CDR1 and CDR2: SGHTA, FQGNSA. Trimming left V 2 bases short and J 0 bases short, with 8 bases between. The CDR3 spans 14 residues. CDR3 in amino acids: CASSLSGDSYEQYF. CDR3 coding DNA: TGTGCCAGCAGCTTATCAGGGGACTCCTACGAGCAGTACTTC.

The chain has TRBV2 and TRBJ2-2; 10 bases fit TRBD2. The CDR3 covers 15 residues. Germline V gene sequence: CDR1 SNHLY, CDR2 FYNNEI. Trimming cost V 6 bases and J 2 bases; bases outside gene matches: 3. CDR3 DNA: TGTGCCAGCAGGAGGACTAGCGGTAACACCGGGGAGCTGTTTTTT. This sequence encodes CASRRTSGNTGELFF.

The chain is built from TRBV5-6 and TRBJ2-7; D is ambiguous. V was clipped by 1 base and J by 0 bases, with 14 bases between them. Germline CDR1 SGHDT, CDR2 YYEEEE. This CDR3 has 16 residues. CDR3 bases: TGTGCCAGCAGCTTGTTTGGAGCAACGAGCTCCTACGAGCAGTACTTC. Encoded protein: CASSLFGATSSYEQYF.